This T cell receptor (beta chain) was sequenced in a study of pediatric ulcerative colitis (dated by TCRdb to the late 2010s). Regarding the research as a whole: Of the ulcerative colitis patients, about seven had pancolitis and two had left-sided colitis, and histology in every patient was consistent with ulcerative colitis. By Pediatric Ulcerative Colitis Activity Index, a couple of patients had mild disease, four had moderate disease and three had acute severe colitis. Nine or ten newly diagnosed, treatment-naive pediatric ulcerative colitis patients and four non-IBD control children each provided paired blood and rectal samples.

The V and J ends are trimmed by 2 bases and 1 base, leaving 11 bases between them. The CDR3 numbers 15 residues from cysteine through phenylalanine. Kept here is only the CDR3 DNA, which spans 45 bases and is read in frame from base 1. The germline V gene specifies SGHAT as CDR1 and FQNNGV as CDR2. What the research found in general, with its limitations: Because the repertoires came from total lymphocyte DNA, rare subsets such as regulatory T cells may have patterns that are not reflected. T cells from blood may have been included in the rectal pinch biopsies, particularly in patients with overt colitis. Compared with controls, ulcerative colitis patients showed significantly higher autologous blood-rectal clonal overlap, a finding that suggests increased T cell trafficking to inflamed tissue. A couple of rectal CDR3 clonotypes were found in every ulcerative colitis patient but in no control. Features of the rectal repertoire distinguished controls, mild-moderate colitis patients and acute severe colitis patients, and in acute severe colitis rectal diversity was lower because of clonal expansions. The healthy control group was small, consisting of only four individuals. A couple of patients' blood samples yielded substantially fewer templates for technical reasons and were excluded from blood-rectal overlap analysis.

During colonoscopy, one to two rectal pinch biopsies were obtained for research purposes. Ulcerative colitis patients had received no immunosuppressive medication before the diagnostic colonoscopy. Before DNA isolation, rectal biopsies were subjected to proteinase K digestion. The Wizard kit (Promega) was used to extract genomic DNA from the blood and intestinal samples. Turning to this clone: Its target antigen remains unknown. The input lacks base qualities; no much larger clone sits a single base away.

Rearranged CDR3 beta regions were amplified from genomic DNA with multiplex V and J primers using the immunoSEQ TRB Survey service. To keep sequencing depth the same across samples, survey-level depth of up to 500,000 reads per sample was applied. Libraries were purified, pooled and sequenced on Illumina technology. Regarding the original processing steps: Productive clonality, sample overlap, pairwise scatters, CDR3 beta length, V/D/J gene usage and productiveness were all assessed with the immunoSEQ online tools. Calculated diversity was the number of unique rearrangements divided by total templates times 100; Shannon and Simpson indices were also computed. Z-score normalized data were analyzed by principal component analysis with the R prcomp function and the ggbiplot package. Morisita's index was used to quantify blood-rectal clonal overlap within each subject. The table was pulled from immuneACCESS by TCRdb, which kept in-frame rearrangements only. Such tables lose some clones; where checked, under half of the loss comes from unresolved V genes, and the rest has no known cause. From that table come the V and J calls and clone size; the DNA was used to work out D and trimming. The sample profile shows about 22,000 clones; about 71% of them were found once. The ten largest clones add up to around 15% of the sample.

The sample consisted of gut tissue. This TCR was sampled from a boy aged 5-17 years with severe ulcerative colitis. The chain is assembled from TRBV11-2 and TRBJ1-1; the D gene is unclear. Here the CDR3 is given as CASSLPQRPNTEAFF. The DNA sequence follows: TGTGCCAGCAGCTTACCACAGCGCCCGAACACTGAAGCTTTCTTT. The CDR3 plus the reference TRBV11-2 and TRBJ1-1 genes for the other parts give the full variable domain: EAGVAQSPRYKIIEKRQSVAFWCNPISGHATLYWYQQILGQGPKLLIQFQNNGVVDDSQLPKDRFSAERLKGVDSTLKIQPAKLEDSAVYLCASSLPQRPNTEAFFGQGTRLTVV.